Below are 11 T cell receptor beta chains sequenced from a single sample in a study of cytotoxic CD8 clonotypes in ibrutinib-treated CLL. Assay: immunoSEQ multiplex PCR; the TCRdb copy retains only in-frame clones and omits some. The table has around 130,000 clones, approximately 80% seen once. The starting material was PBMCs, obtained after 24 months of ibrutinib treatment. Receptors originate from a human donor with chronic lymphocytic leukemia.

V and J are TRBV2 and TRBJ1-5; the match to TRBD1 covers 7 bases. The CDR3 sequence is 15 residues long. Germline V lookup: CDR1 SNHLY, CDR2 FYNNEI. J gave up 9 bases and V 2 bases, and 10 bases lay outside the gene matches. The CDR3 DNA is TGTGCCAGCAGTGAAAGGTCAGGGGGGTTGCGGCCCCAGCATTTT. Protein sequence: CASSERSGGLRPQHF. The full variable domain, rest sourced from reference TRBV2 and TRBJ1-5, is EPEVTQTPSHQVTQMGQEVILRCVPISNHLYFYWYRQILGQKVEFLVSFYNNEISEKSEIFDDQFSVERPDGSNFTLKIRSTKLEDSAMYFCASSERSGGLRPQHFGDGTRLSIL.

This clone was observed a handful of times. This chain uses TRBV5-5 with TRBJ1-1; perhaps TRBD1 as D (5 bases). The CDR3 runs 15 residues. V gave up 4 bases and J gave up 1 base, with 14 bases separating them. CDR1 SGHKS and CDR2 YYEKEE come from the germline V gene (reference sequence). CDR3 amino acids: CASSLTGTGNTEAFF. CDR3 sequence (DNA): TGTGCCAGCAGCCTAACCGGGACGGGGAACACTGAAGCTTTCTTT.

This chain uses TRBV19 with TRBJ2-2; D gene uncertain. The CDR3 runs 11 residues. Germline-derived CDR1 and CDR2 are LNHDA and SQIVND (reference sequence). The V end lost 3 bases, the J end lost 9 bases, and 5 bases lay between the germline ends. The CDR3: CASSMVRELFF. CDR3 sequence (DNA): TGTGCCAGTAGTATGGTCCGGGAGCTGTTTTTT.

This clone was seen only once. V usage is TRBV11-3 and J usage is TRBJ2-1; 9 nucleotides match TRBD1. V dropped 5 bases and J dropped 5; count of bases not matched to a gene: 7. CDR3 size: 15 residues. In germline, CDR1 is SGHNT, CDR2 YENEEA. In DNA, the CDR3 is TGTGCCAGCAGCCAAGGGGGGACAGGGCACAATGAGCAGTTCTTC. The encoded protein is CASSQGGTGHNEQFF.

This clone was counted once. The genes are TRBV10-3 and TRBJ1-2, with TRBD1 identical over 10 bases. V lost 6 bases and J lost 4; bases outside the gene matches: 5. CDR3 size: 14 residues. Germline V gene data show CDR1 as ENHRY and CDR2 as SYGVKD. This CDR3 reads CAIRGTGDLYGYTF. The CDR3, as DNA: TGTGCCATCAGGGGGACAGGGGACCTCTATGGCTACACCTTC.

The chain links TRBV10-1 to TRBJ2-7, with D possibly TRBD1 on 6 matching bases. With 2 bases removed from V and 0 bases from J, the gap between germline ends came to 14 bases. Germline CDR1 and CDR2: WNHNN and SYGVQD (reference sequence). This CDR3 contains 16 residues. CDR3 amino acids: CASSEGDRRSSYEQYF. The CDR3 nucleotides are TGCGCCAGCAGTGAGGGAGACAGGCGAAGCTCCTACGAGCAGTACTTC.

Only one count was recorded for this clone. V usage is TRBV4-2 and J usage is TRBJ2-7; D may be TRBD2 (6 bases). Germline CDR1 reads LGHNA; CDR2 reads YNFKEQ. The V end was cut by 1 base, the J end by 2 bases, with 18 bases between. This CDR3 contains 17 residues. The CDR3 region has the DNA TGTGCCAGCAGCCAAGCCGCTCAGCAGGGAGGAACCTACGAGCAGTACTTC. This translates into CASSQAAQQGGTYEQYF.

The CDR3 DNA is TGTGCCAGCAGCCTGGCGCAGGGGGCCTACAATGAGCAGTTCTTC. Its protein is CASSLAQGAYNEQFF. The chain carries TRBV7-2 and TRBJ2-1, with 7 nucleotides matching TRBD1. With 5 bases clipped from V and 2 bases from J, the junction kept 6 bases outside the gene matches. Germline values: CDR1 SGHTA, CDR2 FQGNSA. The CDR3 has 15 residues.

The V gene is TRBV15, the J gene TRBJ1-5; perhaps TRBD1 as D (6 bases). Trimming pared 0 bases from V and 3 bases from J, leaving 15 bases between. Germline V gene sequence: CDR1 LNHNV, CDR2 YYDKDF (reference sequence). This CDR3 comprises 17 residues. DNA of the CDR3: TGTGCCACCAGCAGAGACAGTTCAGGGGCCTTCAATCAGCCCCAGCATTTT. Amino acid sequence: CATSRDSSGAFNQPQHF.

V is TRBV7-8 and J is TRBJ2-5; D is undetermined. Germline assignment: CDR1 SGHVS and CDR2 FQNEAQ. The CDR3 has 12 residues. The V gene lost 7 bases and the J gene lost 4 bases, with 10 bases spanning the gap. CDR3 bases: TGTGCCAGCACACTGGGCGGAGAGACCCAGTACTTC. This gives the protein CASTLGGETQYF.

The CDR3 sequence is CASSVGTGLFNEQFF. The CDR3 DNA reads TGTGCCAGCAGTGTAGGCACAGGGTTGTTCAATGAGCAGTTCTTC. This chain joins TRBV6-1 and TRBJ2-1; tentative D call: TRBD1 (6 bases). In germline, CDR1 is MNHNS, CDR2 SASEGT. The CDR3 consists of 15 residues. Trimming left V 4 bases short and J 6 bases short, with 16 bases between.